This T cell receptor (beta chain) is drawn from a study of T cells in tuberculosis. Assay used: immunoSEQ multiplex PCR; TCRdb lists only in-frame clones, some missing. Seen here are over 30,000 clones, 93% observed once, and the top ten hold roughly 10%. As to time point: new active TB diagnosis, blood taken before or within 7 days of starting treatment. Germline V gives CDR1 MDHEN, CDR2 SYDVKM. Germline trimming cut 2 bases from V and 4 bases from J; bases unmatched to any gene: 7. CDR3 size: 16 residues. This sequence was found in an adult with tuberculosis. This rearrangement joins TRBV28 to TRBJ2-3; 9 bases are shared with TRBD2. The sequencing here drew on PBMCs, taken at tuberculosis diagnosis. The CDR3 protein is CASSLDGRGGPDTQYF. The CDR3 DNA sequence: TGTGCCAGCAGTTTAGATGGGCGGGGGGGCCCAGATACGCAGTATTTT.